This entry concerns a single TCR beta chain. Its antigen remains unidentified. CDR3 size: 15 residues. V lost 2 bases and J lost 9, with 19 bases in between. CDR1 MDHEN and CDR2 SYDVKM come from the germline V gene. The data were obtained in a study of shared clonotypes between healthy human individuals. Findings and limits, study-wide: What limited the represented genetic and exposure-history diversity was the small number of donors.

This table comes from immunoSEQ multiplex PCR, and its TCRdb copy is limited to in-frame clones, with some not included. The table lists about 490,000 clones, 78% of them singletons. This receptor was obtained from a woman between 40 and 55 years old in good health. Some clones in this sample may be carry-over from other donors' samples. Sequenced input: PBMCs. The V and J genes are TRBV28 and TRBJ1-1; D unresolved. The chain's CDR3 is CASSLRRAGRGKAFF. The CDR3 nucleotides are TGTGCCAGCAGTTTAAGAAGGGCCGGGCGAGGAAAAGCTTTCTTT. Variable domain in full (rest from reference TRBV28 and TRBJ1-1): DVKVTQSSRYLVKRTGEKVFLECVQDMDHENMFWYRQDPGLGLRLIYFSYDVKMKEKGDIPEGYSVSREKKERFSLILESASTNQTSMYLCASSLRRAGRGKAFFGQGTRLTVV.